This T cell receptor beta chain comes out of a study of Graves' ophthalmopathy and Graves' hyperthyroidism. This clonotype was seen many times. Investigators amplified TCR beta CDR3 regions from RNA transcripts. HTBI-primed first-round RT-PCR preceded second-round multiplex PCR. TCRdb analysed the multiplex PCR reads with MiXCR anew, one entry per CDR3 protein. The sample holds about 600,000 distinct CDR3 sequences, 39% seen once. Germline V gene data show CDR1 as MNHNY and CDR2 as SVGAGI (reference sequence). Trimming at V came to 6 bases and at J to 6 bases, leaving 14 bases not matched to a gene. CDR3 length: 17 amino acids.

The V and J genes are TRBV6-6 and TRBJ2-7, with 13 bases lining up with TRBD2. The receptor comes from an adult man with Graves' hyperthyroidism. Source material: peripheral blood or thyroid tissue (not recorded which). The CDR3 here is CASSKGLAGNGLVEQYF. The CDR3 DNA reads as TGTGCCAGCAGCAAGGGACTAGCGGGAAACGGCCTTGTCGAGCAGTACTTC.